The rows below give T cell receptor beta chains drawn from one sample of a study of blood T cell repertoires in COVID-19. Clones were read by immunoSEQ multiplex PCR, and TCRdb kept only the in-frame ones, dropping some. Of approximately 490,000 clones in the sample, 75% to 90% were seen once. The sequencing input was PBMCs or T cells enriched from blood (not recorded which). Every receptor here comes from a woman between 18 and 29 years old who had recovered from COVID-19. CDR3s include the opening cysteine and the closing phenylalanine or tryptophan.

j_call v_call cdr3_aa
TRBJ1-2 TRBV13 CASSLVAVTYGYTF
TRBJ2-3 TRBV15 CATSRYTSGLAGTQYF
TRBJ2-3 TRBV4-1 CASSSRLAGGRDTQYF
TRBJ1-2 TRBV15 CATSRDRGQGLSLAYGYTF
TRBJ1-2 TRBV2 CASNVPGIDGYTF
TRBJ1-2 TRBV5-1 CASSLGDSQGTF
TRBJ2-7 TRBV21-1 CASSLRLGEQYF
TRBJ2-3 TRBV5-1 CASSSLGPTDTQYF
TRBJ1-3 TRBV5-4 CASSSWTGALNTIYF
TRBJ1-5 TRBV2 CASSERGGSQPQHF
TRBJ1-2 TRBV7-2 CASSPGQVFNYGYTF
TRBJ1-1 TRBV28 CASSLSMPVALNTEAFF
TRBJ1-1 TRBV7-7 CASSFRTGTEAFF
TRBJ2-3 TRBV10-3 CAISELTGSSTDTQYF
TRBJ2-1 TRBV19 CASHGQGTWRGEQFF
TRBJ2-5 TRBV30 CAWSVRRAMETQYF
TRBJ2-3 TRBV15 CATSVPGNPTDTQYF